Listed below are T cell receptor beta chains from one sample, sequenced in a study of glioma-infiltrating T cells after dendritic cell vaccination. Sequencing used immunoSEQ multiplex PCR; TCRdb keeps in-frame clones, though not all of them. This sample carries 75,000 to 100,000 clones, around three quarters of them seen once, and the ten largest clones take less than 7%. The sample was blood, taken before dendritic cell vaccination. These receptors were collected from a human donor with glioblastoma. Both conserved end residues are part of each CDR3. The D gene is left open where the match is weak. For some rows the clone size is stated as once, few or many, or as a class when expanded; others skip it.

V gene: TRBV7-2; clone size: .; D gene: .; J gene: TRBJ1-6; CDR3 DNA: TGTGCCAGCAGCTTATTTGGGCAGAGTAATTCACCCCTCCACTTT; CDR3 protein: CASSLFGQSNSPLHF
V gene: TRBV6-1; clone size: few; D gene: TRBD2; J gene: TRBJ2-1; CDR3 DNA: TGTGCCAGCATGGGACTAGCGGGAACTGAGCAGTTCTTC; CDR3 protein: CASMGLAGTEQFF
V gene: TRBV5-6; clone size: medium-sized; D gene: TRBD2; J gene: TRBJ2-3; CDR3 DNA: TGTGCCAGCAGCTTTCTAGTGGGGTTCAGCGGGAATACGCAGTATTTT; CDR3 protein: CASSFLVGFSGNTQYF
V gene: TRBV25-1; clone size: once; D gene: .; J gene: TRBJ1-2; CDR3 DNA: TGTGCCAGCAGGGCGGGACCATATGGCTACACCTTC; CDR3 protein: CASRAGPYGYTF
V gene: TRBV10-3; clone size: .; D gene: TRBD1; J gene: TRBJ1-2; CDR3 DNA: TGTGCCATCAGTGAGTATCAGGGGGTCCATGGCTACACCTTC; CDR3 protein: CAISEYQGVHGYTF
V gene: TRBV30; clone size: .; D gene: TRBD2; J gene: TRBJ2-2; CDR3 DNA: TGTGCCTGGAAAGCGGGGGGGCCTGGCGGGGAGCTGTTTTTT; CDR3 protein: CAWKAGGPGGELFF
V gene: TRBV5-1; clone size: .; D gene: TRBD2; J gene: TRBJ2-1; CDR3 DNA: TGCGCCAGCAGCTTGGTACTAGCGGGGAGGGATGAGCAGTTCTTC; CDR3 protein: CASSLVLAGRDEQFF
V gene: TRBV30; clone size: .; D gene: .; J gene: TRBJ2-5; CDR3 DNA: TGTGCCTGGAGTCACAGGGGGGGAGAGACCCAGTACTTC; CDR3 protein: CAWSHRGGETQYF
V gene: TRBV2; clone size: .; D gene: .; J gene: TRBJ2-7; CDR3 DNA: TGTGCCAGCAGTGTCGAGGGAGGAGGTTACGAGCAGTACTTC; CDR3 protein: CASSVEGGGYEQYF
V gene: TRBV19; clone size: once; D gene: TRBD1; J gene: TRBJ2-3; CDR3 DNA: TGTGCCAGTAGTTCCGACAGGGGCTGGACAGATACGCAGTATTTT; CDR3 protein: CASSSDRGWTDTQYF
V gene: TRBV18; clone size: .; D gene: TRBD1; J gene: TRBJ1-2; CDR3 DNA: TGTGCCAGCTCACCAGAGGAAGGGGGCTACTATGGCTACACCTTC; CDR3 protein: CASSPEEGGYYGYTF
V gene: TRBV19; clone size: .; D gene: .; J gene: TRBJ1-1; CDR3 DNA: TGTGCCAGTACCACAGGGAGGGGCGCCACTGAAGCTTTCTTT; CDR3 protein: CASTTGRGATEAFF
V gene: TRBV5-4; clone size: .; D gene: TRBD2; J gene: TRBJ2-5; CDR3 DNA: TGTGCCAGCAGCCCCACCGGGACCCTAGCGGCCCAGCAGTACTTC; CDR3 protein: CASSPTGTLAAQQYF
V gene: TRBV27; clone size: once; D gene: TRBD1; J gene: TRBJ2-7; CDR3 DNA: TGTGCCAGCAGTTTACGACAGGGGGCCAACGAGCAGTACTTC; CDR3 protein: CASSLRQGANEQYF
V gene: TRBV5-6; clone size: .; D gene: TRBD2; J gene: TRBJ2-1; CDR3 DNA: TGTGCCAGCAGCAAAGGACTAGCGGGCCTTTGGAATGAGCAGTTCTTC; CDR3 protein: CASSKGLAGLWNEQFF
V gene: TRBV4-1; clone size: once; D gene: TRBD1; J gene: TRBJ2-7; CDR3 DNA: TGCGCCAGCAGTGTGGGACAGGGCTACGTGGAGCAGTACTTC; CDR3 protein: CASSVGQGYVEQYF
V gene: TRBV19; clone size: few; D gene: TRBD1; J gene: TRBJ2-7; CDR3 DNA: TGTGCCAGTAGTCTTTCCCAGGACAGGGTGCACGAGCAGTACTTC; CDR3 protein: CASSLSQDRVHEQYF
V gene: TRBV5-4; clone size: .; D gene: TRBD1; J gene: TRBJ1-1; CDR3 DNA: TGTGCCAGCAGCGCGTTAACAGGGGCGCCGGGAAACACTGAAGCTTTCTTT; CDR3 protein: CASSALTGAPGNTEAFF
V gene: TRBV5-1; clone size: .; D gene: TRBD1; J gene: TRBJ2-5; CDR3 DNA: TGCGCCAGCAGCTCCGGCGAGGACAGGGGGAGTTGGGAGACCCAGTACTTC; CDR3 protein: CASSSGEDRGSWETQYF
V gene: TRBV29-1; clone size: few; D gene: .; J gene: TRBJ2-5; CDR3 DNA: TGCAGCGTAGCGCCCCCTGAGGAGACCCAGTACTTC; CDR3 protein: CSVAPPEETQYF
V gene: TRBV30; clone size: .; D gene: .; J gene: TRBJ2-7; CDR3 DNA: TGTGCCTGGACGAGGGGCGGGAACGAGCAGTGCTTC; CDR3 protein: CAWTRGGNEQCF
V gene: TRBV10-3; clone size: medium-sized; D gene: .; J gene: TRBJ2-7; CDR3 DNA: TGTGCCACTAAGGGACTTGCCATGGACTACGAGCAGTACTTC; CDR3 protein: CATKGLAMDYEQYF
V gene: TRBV5-8; clone size: .; D gene: .; J gene: TRBJ2-7; CDR3 DNA: TGTGCCAGCAGCCCCAAGGGGGGACAGCTCTACGAGCAGTACTTC; CDR3 protein: CASSPKGGQLYEQYF
V gene: TRBV5-8; clone size: .; D gene: TRBD1; J gene: TRBJ2-4; CDR3 DNA: TGTGCCAGCAGCTTGCTTTCGGGACAGTACATTCAGTACTTC; CDR3 protein: CASSLLSGQYIQYF
V gene: TRBV5-1; clone size: .; D gene: .; J gene: TRBJ1-4; CDR3 DNA: TGCGCCAGCAGCGTAGGAAGCGTTGGTGAAAAACTGTTTTTT; CDR3 protein: CASSVGSVGEKLFF